This T cell receptor (beta chain) was retrieved from a study of blood T cell repertoires in COVID-19. The wider study: From the United States, Italy and Spain came samples of acute and convalescent COVID-19.

This CDR3 is built from 15 residues. Germline trimming cut 6 bases from V and 5 bases from J; bases unmatched to any gene: 6. Germline V gene data show CDR1 as SNHLY and CDR2 as FYNNEI. The sample holds a few counts of this clone. Sequencing was performed with immunoSEQ multiplex PCR; in TCRdb, only in-frame clones are kept and a portion is missing. The sample records roughly 250,000 clones, about nine tenths being singletons. This receptor was taken from a woman younger than 45 with acute COVID-19. Input material: PBMCs or T cells enriched from blood (not recorded which). The genes are TRBV2 and TRBJ2-1; 11 bases align to TRBD2. This chain's CDR3 is CASRTGTSGHNEQFF. The CDR3 DNA reads TGTGCCAGCAGAACCGGGACTAGCGGACACAATGAGCAGTTCTTC.